Listed here are 16 T cell receptor beta chains from one sample, sequenced in a study of T cell changes during pregnancy in multiple sclerosis. The method was immunoSEQ multiplex PCR; TCRdb's version includes in-frame clones alone and lacks a portion of them. In the table there are some 31,000 clones, 80% to 90% of which are singletons. Sequencing was performed on CD8+ T cells from peripheral blood mononuclear cells, taken in the third trimester of pregnancy. These receptors were taken from a female donor with multiple sclerosis, enrolled in a pregnancy study.

The CDR3 loop is CASSHPPTGDPEQYF. DNA of the CDR3: TGTGCCAGCAGCCACCCCCCGACAGGGGATCCCGAGCAGTACTTC. The V gene is TRBV11-2, the J gene TRBJ2-7, with TRBD1 identical over 8 bases. J was trimmed by 6 bases and V by 5 bases; bases with no gene match: 12. This CDR3 has 15 residues. The germline V gene encodes CDR1 SGHAT and CDR2 FQNNGV.

The rearrangement uses TRBV19 and TRBJ2-5, with 7 nucleotides matching TRBD2. Germline values: CDR1 LNHDA, CDR2 SQIVND (reference sequence). V lost 4 bases and J lost 12; bases outside the gene matches: 11. CDR3 length equals 13 residues. CDR3 in amino acids: CASSSTAGDPEYF. CDR3 DNA: TGTGCCAGTAGTAGCACGGCGGGGGACCCGGAGTACTTC.

The CDR3 is CASSFRAGRHIQYF. As DNA, the CDR3 is TGTGCCAGCAGTTTTAGGGCAGGGCGGCACATTCAGTACTTC. This chain links TRBV27 with TRBJ2-4; D is perhaps TRBD1 (5 bases). CDR1 and CDR2 (germline): MNHEY, SMNVEV (reference sequence). The CDR3 has 14 residues. Between the trimmed V and J ends, which lost 3 bases and 8 bases, there was a span of 14 bases.

The chain combines TRBV5-1 with TRBJ2-7; 9 positions agree with TRBD1. The trim removed 4 bases at V and 3 bases at J, leaving 17 bases unmatched. This CDR3 contains 18 residues. CDR1 and CDR2 from the germline V gene are SGHRS and YFSETQ. The DNA of the CDR3 is TGCGCCAGCAGCCCCGACCCGGGACAGGGTAAGTTCATCTACGAGCAGTACTTC. Protein product: CASSPDPGQGKFIYEQYF.

DNA for the CDR3: TGCGCCAGCAGCCAAGTTTCCAGGGGGCTGACTAATGAAAAACTGTTTTTT. Residues: CASSQVSRGLTNEKLFF. The chain is built from TRBV4-1 and TRBJ1-4; 8 bases align to TRBD1. The CDR3 has 17 residues. V gave up 1 base and J gave up 2 bases; unmatched junction bases: 6. Germline loops: CDR1 MGHRA, CDR2 YSYEKL.

This clone has only one observation. This rearrangement joins TRBV6-1 to TRBJ2-7; D is perhaps TRBD2 (6 bases). Germline V lookup: CDR1 MNHNS, CDR2 SASEGT. The CDR3 totals 15 residues. V was cut by 2 bases and J by 0 bases, with 11 bases left in between. CDR3 sequence (DNA): TGTGCCAGCAGTGAATGGAAGACTAGCTCCTACGAGCAGTACTTC. It translates to CASSEWKTSSYEQYF.

This clone was seen only once. The V call is TRBV4-1, the J call TRBJ1-1, with D hard to call. With 1 base removed from V and 4 bases from J, the gap between germline ends came to 7 bases. The germline V gene encodes CDR1 MGHRA and CDR2 YSYEKL. There are 13 residues in the CDR3. CDR3 coding DNA: TGCGCCAGCAGCCAAGGTGAGGGCACTGAAGCTTTCTTT. Protein sequence: CASSQGEGTEAFF.

The chain links TRBV28 to TRBJ2-7; 14 positions match TRBD2. Germline lookup yields CDR1 MDHEN and CDR2 SYDVKM. V shed 6 bases, J shed 3 bases, and the junction held 13 bases outside the gene matches. This CDR3 spans 18 amino acids. CDR3 bases: TGTGCCAGCAGCTTGACTGGACTAGCGGGAGGACCATTCTACGAGCAGTACTTC. Amino acid sequence: CASSLTGLAGGPFYEQYF.

Only a few counts were recorded for this clone. The V call is TRBV13, the J call TRBJ1-1, with 7 positions matching TRBD1. This CDR3 spans 12 amino acids. After removal of 2 bases from V and 6 bases from J, the junction contained 0 bases not matched to a gene. Germline assignment: CDR1 PRHDT and CDR2 FYEKMQ (reference sequence). CDR3 region: CASSLQGAEAFF. In nucleotides, the CDR3 is TGTGCCAGCAGCTTACAGGGGGCTGAAGCTTTCTTT. Variable domain in full (rest from reference TRBV13 and TRBJ1-1): AAGVIQSPRHLIKEKRETATLKCYPIPRHDTVYWYQQGPGQDPQFLISFYEKMQSDKGSIPDRFSAQQFSDYHSELNMSSLELGDSALYFCASSLQGAEAFFGQGTRLTVV.

This sequence joins TRBV28 and TRBJ1-2, with TRBD1 matching 8 bases. The V and J ends lost 1 base and 7 bases, in that order; junction bases with no gene match: 8. This CDR3 spans 15 amino acids. Germline V gives CDR1 MDHEN, CDR2 SYDVKM. The CDR3 DNA reads as TGTGCCAGCAGTTTATTGGGGCAGGGGGCGGGTGGCTACACCTTC. Protein product: CASSLLGQGAGGYTF.

The V and J genes are TRBV30 and TRBJ2-1; 11 positions match TRBD2. CDR3 length: 17 residues. Trimming at V came to 2 bases and at J to 7 bases, leaving 13 bases not matched to a gene. CDR1 is GTSNPN and CDR2 is SVGIG in the germline V gene (reference sequence). Here the CDR3 reads CAWSSLLLTSGRNEQFF. The CDR3 bases are TGTGCCTGGAGTTCCCTCCTCCTAACTAGCGGGAGAAATGAGCAGTTCTTC.

The V and J genes are TRBV19 and TRBJ2-2; 10 positions agree with TRBD2. CDR1 and CDR2 from the germline V gene are LNHDA and SQIVND (reference sequence). V lost 4 bases, J lost 8 bases, and 4 bases stayed unmatched. The CDR3 extends over 14 amino acids. CDR3 DNA sequence: TGTGCCAGTAGTACTAGCGGGGGCAGTGGGGAGCTGTTTTTT. Translation gives CASSTSGGSGELFF.

This clone turned up a few times. The V gene is TRBV19, the J gene TRBJ1-2; TRBD1 agrees at 9 bases. Germline assignment: CDR1 LNHDA and CDR2 SQIVND (reference sequence). V shed 6 bases, J shed 4 bases, and the junction held 18 bases outside the gene matches. This CDR3 has 18 residues. CDR3 nucleotide sequence: TGTGCCAGTAGCCCACTCCCCGGGACAGGGAGTTTCGGCTATGGCTACACCTTC. It encodes CASSPLPGTGSFGYGYTF.

The genes are TRBV2 and TRBJ2-3, with D tentatively TRBD1 (6 bases). The CDR3 length is 17 residues. V was trimmed by 6 bases and J by 0 bases, leaving 19 bases between them. Germline V lookup: CDR1 SNHLY, CDR2 FYNNEI. CDR3 region: CASSSLQDSPSTDTQYF. CDR3 nucleotide sequence: TGTGCCAGCAGCTCCCTACAGGACAGCCCCAGCACAGATACGCAGTATTTT.

This chain links TRBV19 with TRBJ1-2; 8 bases match TRBD1. Germline V gene data show CDR1 as LNHDA and CDR2 as SQIVND (reference sequence). The V and J ends lost 3 bases and 4 bases, in that order; junction bases with no gene match: 7. The CDR3 contains 15 residues. DNA of the CDR3: TGTGCCAGTAGTATGAAGACAGGGGTGTTCTATGGCTACACCTTC. This encodes CASSMKTGVFYGYTF.

V and J are TRBV7-9 and TRBJ2-1, with 10 bases identical to TRBD2. The CDR3 is made up of 17 amino acids. Germline V lookup: CDR1 SEHNR, CDR2 FQNEAQ (reference sequence). The V segment lost 5 bases and the J segment 2 bases; nucleotides outside the gene matches: 9. CDR3 loop: CASSPRTSGPPYNEQFF. CDR3 bases: TGTGCCAGCAGCCCCAGGACTAGCGGTCCTCCCTACAATGAGCAGTTCTTC.